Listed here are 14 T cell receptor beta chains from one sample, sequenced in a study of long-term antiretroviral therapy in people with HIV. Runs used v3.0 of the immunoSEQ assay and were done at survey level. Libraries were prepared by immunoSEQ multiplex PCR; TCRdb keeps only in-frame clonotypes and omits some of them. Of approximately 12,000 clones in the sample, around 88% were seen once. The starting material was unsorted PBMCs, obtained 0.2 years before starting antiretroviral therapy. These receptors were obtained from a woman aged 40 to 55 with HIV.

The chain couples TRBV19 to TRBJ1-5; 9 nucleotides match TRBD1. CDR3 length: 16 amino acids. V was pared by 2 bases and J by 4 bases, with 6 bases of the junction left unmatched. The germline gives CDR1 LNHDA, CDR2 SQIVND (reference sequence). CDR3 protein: CASSIWPTGGNQPQHF. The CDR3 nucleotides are TGTGCCAGTAGTATATGGCCGACAGGGGGAAATCAGCCCCAGCATTTT.

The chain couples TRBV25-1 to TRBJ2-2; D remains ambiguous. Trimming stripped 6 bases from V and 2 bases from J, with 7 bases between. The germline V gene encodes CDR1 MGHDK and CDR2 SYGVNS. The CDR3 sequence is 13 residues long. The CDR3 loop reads CASRLPNTGELFF. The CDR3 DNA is TGTGCCAGCAGGCTTCCAAACACCGGGGAGCTGTTTTTT. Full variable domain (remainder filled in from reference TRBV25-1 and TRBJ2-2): EADIYQTPRYLVIGTGKKITLECSQTMGHDKMYWYQQDPGMELHLIHYSYGVNSTEKGDLSSESTVSRIRTEHFPLTLESARPSHTSQYLCASRLPNTGELFFGEGSRLTVL.

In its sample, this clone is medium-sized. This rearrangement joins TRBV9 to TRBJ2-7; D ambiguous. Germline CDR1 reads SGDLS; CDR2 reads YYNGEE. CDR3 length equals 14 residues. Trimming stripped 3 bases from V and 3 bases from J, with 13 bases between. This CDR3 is CASSGGPPNYEQYF. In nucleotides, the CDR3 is TGTGCCAGCAGCGGTGGACCGCCCAACTACGAGCAGTACTTC.

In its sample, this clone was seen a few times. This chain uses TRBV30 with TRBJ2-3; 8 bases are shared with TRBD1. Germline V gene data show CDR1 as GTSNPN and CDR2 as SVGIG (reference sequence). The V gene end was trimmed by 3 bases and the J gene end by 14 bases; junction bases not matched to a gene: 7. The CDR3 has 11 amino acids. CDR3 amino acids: CAWRDRALPYF. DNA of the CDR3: TGTGCCTGGAGGGACAGGGCCCTACCGTATTTT.

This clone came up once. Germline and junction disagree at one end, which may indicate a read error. The CDR3 sequence: CASSPGPVEIGDTF. CDR3 sequence (DNA): TGCGCCAGCAGCCCCGGACCGGTTGAGATTGGCGACACCTTC. This chain uses TRBV4-3 with TRBJ1-2; D is undetermined. The CDR3 runs to 14 residues. Germline V gene data show CDR1 as LGHNA and CDR2 as YSLEER.

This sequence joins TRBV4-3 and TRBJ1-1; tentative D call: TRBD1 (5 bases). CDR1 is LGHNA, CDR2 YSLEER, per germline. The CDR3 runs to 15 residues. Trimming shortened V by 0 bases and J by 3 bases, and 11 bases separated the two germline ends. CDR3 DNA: TGCGCCAGCAGCCAAGATCTCTCACAGGACACTGAAGCTTTCTTT. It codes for CASSQDLSQDTEAFF.

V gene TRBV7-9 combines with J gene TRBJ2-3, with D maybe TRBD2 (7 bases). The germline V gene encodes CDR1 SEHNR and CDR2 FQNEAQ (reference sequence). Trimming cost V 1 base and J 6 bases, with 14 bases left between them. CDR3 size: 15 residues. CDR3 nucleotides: TGTGCCAGCAGCTTAGGAGGGGGGGTAGCGGATACGCAGTATTTT. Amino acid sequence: CASSLGGGVADTQYF. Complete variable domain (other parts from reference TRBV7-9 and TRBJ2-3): DTGVSQNPRHKITKRGQNVTFRCDPISEHNRLYWYRQTLGQGPEFLTYFQNEAQLEKSRLLSDRFSAERPKGSFSTLEIQRTEQGDSAMYLCASSLGGGVADTQYFGPGTRLTVL.

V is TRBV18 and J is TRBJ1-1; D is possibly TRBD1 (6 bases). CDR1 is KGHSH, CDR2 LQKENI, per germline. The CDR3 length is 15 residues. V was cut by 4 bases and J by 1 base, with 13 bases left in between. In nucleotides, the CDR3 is TGTGCCAGCTCACTTAGACAGGCGACGAACACTGAAGCTTTCTTT. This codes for CASSLRQATNTEAFF.

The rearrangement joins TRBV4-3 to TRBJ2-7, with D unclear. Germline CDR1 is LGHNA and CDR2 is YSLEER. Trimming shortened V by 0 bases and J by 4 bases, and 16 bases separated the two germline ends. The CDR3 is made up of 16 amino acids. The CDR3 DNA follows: TGCGCCAGCAGCCAAGATAAGGGCGCCAAGCTGTACGAGCAGTACTTC. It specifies CASSQDKGAKLYEQYF.

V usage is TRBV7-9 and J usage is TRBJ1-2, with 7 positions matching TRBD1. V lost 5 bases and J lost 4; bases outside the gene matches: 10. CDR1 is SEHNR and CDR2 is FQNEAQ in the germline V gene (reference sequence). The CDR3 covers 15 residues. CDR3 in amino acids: CASSPPTGNAYGYTF. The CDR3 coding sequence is TGTGCCAGCAGCCCCCCGACAGGGAACGCCTATGGCTACACCTTC.

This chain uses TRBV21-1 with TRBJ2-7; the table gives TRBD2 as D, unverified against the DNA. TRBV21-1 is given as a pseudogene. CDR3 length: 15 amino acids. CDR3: CASSKASGGAYEQYF. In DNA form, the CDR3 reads TGTGCCAGCAGCAAAGCGAGCGGGGGTGCCTACGAGCAGTACTTC.

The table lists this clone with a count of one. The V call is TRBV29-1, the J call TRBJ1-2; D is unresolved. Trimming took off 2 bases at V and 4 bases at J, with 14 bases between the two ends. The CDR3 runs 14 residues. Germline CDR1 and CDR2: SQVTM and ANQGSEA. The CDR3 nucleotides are TGCAGCGTTGAAAGTATGGGGAACCCCTATGGCTACACCTTC. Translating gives CSVESMGNPYGYTF.

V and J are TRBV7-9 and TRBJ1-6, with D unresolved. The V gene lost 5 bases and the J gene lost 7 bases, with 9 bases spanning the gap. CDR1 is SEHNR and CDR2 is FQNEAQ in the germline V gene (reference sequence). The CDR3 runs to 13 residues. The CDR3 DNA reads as TGTGCCAGCAGCCTGCAGTCCAATTCACCCCTCCACTTT. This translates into CASSLQSNSPLHF. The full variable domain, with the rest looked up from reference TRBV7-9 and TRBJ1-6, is DTGVSQNPRHKITKRGQNVTFRCDPISEHNRLYWYRQTLGQGPEFLTYFQNEAQLEKSRLLSDRFSAERPKGSFSTLEIQRTEQGDSAMYLCASSLQSNSPLHFGNGTRLTVT.

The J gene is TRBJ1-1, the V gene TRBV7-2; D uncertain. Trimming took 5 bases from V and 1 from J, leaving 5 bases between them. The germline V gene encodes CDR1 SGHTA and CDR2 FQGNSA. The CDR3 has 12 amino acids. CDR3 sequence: CASSVSNTEAFF. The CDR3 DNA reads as TGTGCCAGCAGCGTCTCGAACACTGAAGCTTTCTTT.